The clone carrying this TCR beta chain has a handful of counts. Antigen unknown. The data are from a study of shared clonotypes between healthy human individuals. Study results and caveats: Sharing of clonotypes among donors was expected to vary with sequencing depth. For naive CD4 cells, 4.5% to 6.5% of clonotypes were shared across a few donors.

The run depth of the assay was deep. The assay was immunoSEQ multiplex PCR, and TCRdb's table has in-frame clones only and misses some. The top ten clones hold around 1.7% of a sample with around 1.9 million clones, around 93% of them seen once. V gave up 5 bases and J gave up 5 bases, with 6 bases separating them. The germline CDR1 and CDR2 sequences are LNHDA and SQIVND (reference sequence). The CDR3 spans 11 residues. The naive CD8 population came from CD45RO-negative cells selected for CCR7, without terminally differentiated effector memory CD45RA+ cells. The sequencing sample was made of naive CD8+ T cells from PBMCs. The V call is TRBV19, the J call TRBJ1-1; D is unclear. The clonotype originates from a man aged 18 to 35 in good health. Some clones in this sample may be carry-over from other donors' samples. This chain's CDR3 is CASSDATEAFF. CDR3 coding DNA: TGTGCCAGTAGTGACGCAACTGAAGCTTTCTTT.